This record looks at one T cell receptor beta chain sequence and its context. Membership in each cohort depended on participant-reported clinical history. Source study methods: Estimated nucleated cell counts came from reference gene primer amplification. Here immunoSEQ multiplex PCR was the method, and the copy in TCRdb shows in-frame clones only, minus some. The DNA was the basis for D and trimming; V, J and clone size are from that table. Among roughly 240,000 clones listed, over 75% were seen once. V shed 3 bases, J shed 7 bases, and the junction held 11 bases outside the gene matches. The CDR3 runs 16 residues. Germline CDR1 is LGHDT and CDR2 is YNNKEL (reference sequence). These data are taken from a study of blood T cell repertoires in COVID-19. The overall study: Material from acute and convalescent COVID-19 was sourced from the United States, Italy and Spain. Sources were T cells, B-cell-depleted T cells, or PBMCs; the material itself was cDNA or gDNA.

The J gene is TRBJ2-1, the V gene TRBV3-1 (or the pseudogene TRBV3-2); 8 bases map to TRBD2. The sequence derives from a woman aged 45-59 years with acute COVID-19. The sequenced sample was PBMCs or T cells enriched from blood (not recorded which). CDR3 residues: CASSQYMGTRRNEQFF. The CDR3 DNA reads TGTGCCAGCAGCCAGTATATGGGGACTAGGAGGAATGAGCAGTTCTTC.